The rows below give T cell receptor beta chains drawn from one sample of a study of T cells in Graves' hyperthyroidism and ophthalmopathy. Each CDR3 protein is one row after TCRdb ran MiXCR on the multiplex PCR reads. The sample gives roughly 500,000 distinct CDR3 sequences, 40% to 50% of which show up once; roughly 45% is in the top ten. The sample comprised peripheral blood or thyroid tissue (not recorded which). All receptors come from an adult woman with Graves' disease, either hyperthyroidism or ophthalmopathy (not recorded which). CDR3s include the opening cysteine and the closing phenylalanine or tryptophan. A D gene is named only where the DNA matches it firmly. The size entry is marked missing in some rows and otherwise reads once, few, many or a size class.

D: .
size: .
J: TRBJ2-7
V: TRBV29-1
DNA: TGCAGCGTAGTACAGGGGATGACTAGAGGATACGAGCAGTACTTC
CDR3: CSVVQGMTRGYEQYF

D: .
size: many
J: TRBJ1-5
V: TRBV19
DNA: TGTGCCAGTAGTAAGATGCACCAAGGGCAGGGGCTTCAGCCCCAGCATTTT
CDR3: CASSKMHQGQGLQPQHF

D: .
size: .
J: TRBJ2-5
V: TRBV7-9
DNA: TGCGCCAGCAGCCAAGACGGGGGTGGGCCCCAGTACTTC
CDR3: CASSQDGGGPQYF

D: .
size: .
J: TRBJ1-2
V: TRBV7-2
DNA: TGTGCCAGCAGCTTAACTGGGGTTTACACCTTC
CDR3: CASSLTGVYTF

D: TRBD1
size: .
J: TRBJ2-7
V: TRBV12-3/TRBV12-4
DNA: TGTGCCAGCAGCATAAACAGGGGCGGCGAGCAGTACTTC
CDR3: CASSINRGGEQYF

D: .
size: .
J: TRBJ1-5
V: TRBV6-1
DNA: TGTGCCAGCAGCTCTAGCGGGAGAGTGGAGACCCAGCATTTT
CDR3: CASSSSGRVETQHF

D: TRBD1
size: .
J: TRBJ1-3
V: TRBV14
DNA: TGTGCCAGCAGCCCGGGACAGCGAAACACCATATATTTT
CDR3: CASSPGQRNTIYF

D: .
size: many
J: TRBJ1-1
V: TRBV6-5
DNA: TGTGCCAGCAAGGACGCCGACTGGAACACTGAAGCTTTCTTT
CDR3: CASKDADWNTEAFF

D: .
size: many
J: TRBJ2-5
V: TRBV4-2
DNA: TGTGCCAGCAGCCAAGAAGAGACCCAGTACTTC
CDR3: CASSQEETQYF

D: .
size: many
J: TRBJ2-7
V: TRBV2
DNA: TGTGCCAGCAGACTCAGTAGGAACGAGCAGTACTTC
CDR3: CASRLSRNEQYF

D: .
size: .
J: TRBJ1-3
V: TRBV7-2
DNA: TGTGCCAGCAGCCAGGCGAACACCATATATTTT
CDR3: CASSQANTIYF

D: .
size: .
J: TRBJ2-2
V: TRBV6-6
DNA: TGTGCCAGCCAGATTGGCCCCGGGGAGCTGTTTTTT
CDR3: CASQIGPGELFF

D: TRBD2
size: .
J: TRBJ2-5
V: TRBV25-1
DNA: TGTGCCAGCAGTGAATGGCTAGCGGGAGAGGTCAAAGTACGCCAAGAGACCCAGTACTTC
CDR3: CASSEWLAGEVKVRQETQYF

D: TRBD1
size: .
J: TRBJ2-7
V: TRBV29-1
DNA: TGCAGCGTGAGGGGACAGGGGAATAGCGACTTC
CDR3: CSVRGQGNSDF

D: .
size: .
J: TRBJ2-6
V: TRBV20-1
DNA: TGCAGTGCTAGCGGGGTCCCACTCAACTCTGGGGCCAACGTCCTGACTTTC
CDR3: CSASGVPLNSGANVLTF

D: .
size: .
J: TRBJ1-1
V: TRBV19
DNA: TGTGCCAGTAGTTGGGAAAGGGAAAGGGACACTGAAGCTTTCTTT
CDR3: CASSWERERDTEAFF

D: .
size: .
J: TRBJ2-2
V: TRBV6-6
DNA: TGTGCCAGCAGTTACGGGTATAACACCGGGGAGCTGTTTTTT
CDR3: CASSYGYNTGELFF

D: .
size: .
J: TRBJ2-3
V: TRBV29-1
DNA: TGCAGCGTAGGGGCTTTGACAGATACGCAGTATTTT
CDR3: CSVGALTDTQYF

D: .
size: .
J: TRBJ2-7
V: TRBV29-1
DNA: TGCAGCGTTGAAGGGGGGGAATCCTACGAGCAGTACTTC
CDR3: CSVEGGESYEQYF

D: .
size: few
J: TRBJ1-1
V: TRBV7-9
DNA: TGTGCCAGCAGCCCGATATCAGGGGCGAACACTGAAGCTTTCTTT
CDR3: CASSPISGANTEAFF

D: .
size: .
J: TRBJ2-5
V: TRBV15
DNA: TGTGCCACCAGCAGTAAGGGAACAGAGACCCAGTACTTC
CDR3: CATSSKGTETQYF

D: .
size: once
J: TRBJ1-6
V: TRBV7-2
DNA: TGTGCCAGCAGCCAGACCTTCCGGGAGGCAAATAATTCACCCCTCCACTTT
CDR3: CASSQTFREANNSPLHF

D: .
size: many
J: TRBJ1-5
V: TRBV7-2
DNA: TGTGCCAGCAGCTTAGACGCGGATCAGCCCCAGCATTTT
CDR3: CASSLDADQPQHF

D: .
size: .
J: TRBJ2-7
V: TRBV10-3
DNA: TGTGCCACCAGTGATTGGGTGGGCGGCGAGCAGTACTTC
CDR3: CATSDWVGGEQYF

D: .
size: .
J: TRBJ1-4
V: TRBV10-3
DNA: TGTGCCATCAGTGACTCGGTCCGAGAAAAACTGTTTTTT
CDR3: CAISDSVREKLFF

D: TRBD1
size: .
J: TRBJ2-7
V: TRBV20-1
DNA: TGCAGTGCTCCGTGGGGACAGGCACCTTCCTACGAGCAGTACTTC
CDR3: CSAPWGQAPSYEQYF